A selection of T cell receptor beta chains follows, all from one sample in a study of blood T cells in healthy people across ages. TCRdb analysed the 5' RACE reads with MiXCR anew, one entry per CDR3 protein. The table has approximately 1,000,000 distinct CDR3 sequences, 30% to 40% seen once; the top ten hold around 13%. Sequencing was performed on blood. All receptors come from a man between 18 and 35 years old in good health. Both conserved end residues are part of each CDR3. Each record gives: V gene, clone size, J gene, D gene, CDR3 DNA, CDR3 protein. D genes are given only for firm matches. Size values are once, few and many counts, or a class for expanded clones, and some rows have none.

>TRBV6-2/TRBV6-3|.|TRBJ1-1|TRBD1
TGTGCCAGCAGGCCTGGACAGGGTGCTGAAGCTTTCTTT
CASRPGQGAEAFF
>TRBV7-2|.|TRBJ2-3|TRBD1
TGTGCCAGCAGCTTCCCCCGGGGACAGCTCACGCAAAATACGCAGTATTTT
CASSFPRGQLTQNTQYF
>TRBV2|once|TRBJ2-1|.
TGTGCCAGCAGCGAAAATGAGCAGTTCTTC
CASSENEQFF
>TRBV6-1|few|TRBJ1-2|TRBD1
TGTGCCAGCAGTGCGGTCCAATTCCGGGACAGTGATGGCTACACCTTC
CASSAVQFRDSDGYTF
>TRBV6-2/TRBV6-3|.|TRBJ1-2|.
TGTGCCAGCAGTCGACAGCTTTCCTATGGCTACACCTTC
CASSRQLSYGYTF
>TRBV12-3/TRBV12-4|.|TRBJ1-2|TRBD1
TGTGCCAGCAGTTCAGGCAGGGGGCCGTATGGCTACACCTTC
CASSSGRGPYGYTF
>TRBV21-1|.|TRBJ1-1|.
TGTGCCAGCAGCAAAGCACAGGGTCCCCCTTGGAACACTGAAGCTTTCTTT
CASSKAQGPPWNTEAFF
>TRBV3-1|.|TRBJ2-7|TRBD1
TGTGCCAGCAGCCAGACGAGATCGGGACAGGCTTTTGGCGAGCAGTACTTC
CASSQTRSGQAFGEQYF
>TRBV7-9|.|TRBJ1-2|.
TGTGCCAGCAGCTTAGCGCTACCAGCCTATGGCTACACCTTC
CASSLALPAYGYTF
>TRBV9|few|TRBJ1-2|.
TGTGCCAGCAGCGGGGGTTCGACAGACGGCTACACCTTC
CASSGGSTDGYTF
>TRBV29-1|many|TRBJ1-4|TRBD1
TGCAGCGTCGGTCGACAGGGCAGCAATGAAAAACTGTTTTTT
CSVGRQGSNEKLFF
>TRBV7-2|.|TRBJ2-1|TRBD1
TGTGCCAGCAGCTTATGGGGACAGGGAAGGATCGATGAGCAGTTCTTC
CASSLWGQGRIDEQFF
>TRBV27|once|TRBJ2-3|.
TGTGCCAGCAGTTTAGCGGCCCTCACAGATACGCAGTATTTT
CASSLAALTDTQYF
>TRBV3-1|few|TRBJ2-3|.
TGTGCCAGCAGCGACGCAGATACGCAGTATTTT
CASSDADTQYF
>TRBV6-5|.|TRBJ2-3|.
TGTGCCAGCAGTTACCGTCAGGGTCGCACAGATACGCAGTATTTT
CASSYRQGRTDTQYF
>TRBV28|.|TRBJ1-1|.
TGTGCCAGCAGTGATACGGGGAGCGGTGAAGCTTTCTTT
CASSDTGSGEAFF
>TRBV12-3/TRBV12-4|.|TRBJ1-1|.
TGTGCCAGCACCCTCTTCCGGGGAAGCGAAGCTTTCTTT
CASTLFRGSEAFF
>TRBV20-1|few|TRBJ1-6|.
TGCAGTGCTAGAGAAATTAATTCACCCCTCCACTTT
CSAREINSPLHF
>TRBV6-6|.|TRBJ2-1|TRBD2
TGTGCCAGCAGCTCCGGACAATCTAGCGGGGGGTACAATGAGCAGTTCTTC
CASSSGQSSGGYNEQFF
>TRBV24-1|.|TRBJ1-4|TRBD1
TGTGCCACCAGTGATAAAACAGGGGCCACTAATGAAAAACTGTTTTTT
CATSDKTGATNEKLFF
>TRBV10-3|.|TRBJ2-3|.
TGTGCCATCAGTGAGATGGAGGGGTCAGATACGCAGTATTTT
CAISEMEGSDTQYF
>TRBV5-6|few|TRBJ2-3|.
TGTGCCAGCAGCTTGGGGAACCGAGATACGCAGTATTTT
CASSLGNRDTQYF
>TRBV27|few|TRBJ2-7|TRBD1
TGTGCCAGCAGTTTAATCGGACAGGGTCTGAACGAGCAGTACTTC
CASSLIGQGLNEQYF
>TRBV28|few|TRBJ1-1|TRBD1
TGTGCCAGTAGTCATGGACAGGGGGTGAACACTGAAGCTTTCTTT
CASSHGQGVNTEAFF
>TRBV20-1|.|TRBJ2-5|TRBD2
TGCTGTGCTAGAGCGGCGGCTAGCGGGGTAGAAGAGACCCAGTACTTC
CCARAAASGVEETQYF
>TRBV12-3/TRBV12-4|.|TRBJ1-1|.
TGTGCCAGCAGTTTAGGTGTGTTCCTGAACACTGAAGCTTTCTTT
CASSLGVFLNTEAFF
>TRBV7-3|.|TRBJ2-3|TRBD1
TGTGCCAGCAGCTTAACTCAGGGGGCGGATGTCACAGATACGCAGTATTTT
CASSLTQGADVTDTQYF
>TRBV27|.|TRBJ1-2|.
TGTGCCAGCAGTGTCCGGCAGGGTGGTGGCTACACCTTC
CASSVRQGGGYTF
>TRBV4-3|few|TRBJ1-2|.
TGCGCCAGCAGCCAAGGACACAGGGCTCCTAACTATGGCTACACCTTC
CASSQGHRAPNYGYTF
>TRBV5-1|.|TRBJ2-7|TRBD1
TGCGCCAGCAGCCATCAGGGGGCGCGGAATGAGCAGTACTTC
CASSHQGARNEQYF
>TRBV12-3/TRBV12-4|few|TRBJ1-6|TRBD1
TGTGCCAGCAGTCAAGGGACAGGCTCTTCGTCACCCCCCCACTTT
CASSQGTGSSSPPHF
>TRBV11-2|.|TRBJ1-1|TRBD1
TGTGCCAGCAGCTCATTAAAACCACAGGGGGCGCGGGGTGAAGCTTTCTTT
CASSSLKPQGARGEAFF
>TRBV20-1|.|TRBJ1-2|.
TGCAGTGCCAGTGGACCTCTCGGCTATGGCTACACCTTC
CSASGPLGYGYTF
>TRBV7-2|.|TRBJ2-3|.
TGTGCCAGCAGCTTCGTAGGGGGGGACACCGGTGGAGATACGCAGTATTTT
CASSFVGGDTGGDTQYF
>TRBV9|once|TRBJ1-1|.
TGTGCCAACAGCACTTGGTGGGGAGACGGGAAAGCTTTCTTT
CANSTWWGDGKAFF
>TRBV6-5|.|TRBJ1-1|TRBD1
TGTGCCAGCAGCGCCCCCCGAGGGACAGAAAACACTGAAGCTTTCTTT
CASSAPRGTENTEAFF
>TRBV7-8|.|TRBJ2-3|TRBD2
TGTGCCAGCAGCTCACTCGGCGCAGGGAGGGCAGATACGCAGTATTTT
CASSSLGAGRADTQYF
>TRBV7-9|.|TRBJ1-2|.
TGTGCCAGCAGCTTAGCTGTGGGGCTTGGTGATGGCTACACCTTC
CASSLAVGLGDGYTF
>TRBV28|.|TRBJ1-5|.
TGTGCCAACACCCCGGGGCCCAATCAGCCCCAGCATTTT
CANTPGPNQPQHF
>TRBV3-1|.|TRBJ2-1|.
TGTGCCAGCAGTCAATCACTGATAGACAATGAGCAGTTCTTC
CASSQSLIDNEQFF
>TRBV7-9|.|TRBJ2-1|TRBD2
TGTGCCAGCAACCCTGCGGGGGTTAATGAGCAGTTCTTC
CASNPAGVNEQFF
>TRBV19|few|TRBJ2-1|TRBD1
TGTGCCAGTAGTACCGGACAGGGTCGCTTGCAGTTCTTC
CASSTGQGRLQFF
>TRBV4-3|once|TRBJ1-3|TRBD1
TGCGCCAGCAGCCAAGATTGGACAGGGGCCCCTGGAAACACCATATATTTT
CASSQDWTGAPGNTIYF
>TRBV10-3|.|TRBJ1-1|TRBD1
TGTGCCACCCGGGACAGGGGCGACACTGAAGCTTTCTTT
CATRDRGDTEAFF
>TRBV4-3|.|TRBJ2-7|TRBD1
TGCGCCAGCAGCCTCAGATACGGACAGGGGTCGTACAATGAGCAGTACTTC
CASSLRYGQGSYNEQYF
>TRBV10-3|.|TRBJ1-1|TRBD1
TGTGCCATCAGTGAGTGGGACAGTAACACTGAAGCTTTCTTT
CAISEWDSNTEAFF
>TRBV6-6|.|TRBJ1-6|.
TGTGCCAGCAGTTACTCTGACAAATCCGGGTCACCCCTCCACTTT
CASSYSDKSGSPLHF
>TRBV12-3/TRBV12-4|many|TRBJ1-1|.
TGTGCCAGCAGCTTTCGAGGGACTGAAGCTTTCTTT
CASSFRGTEAFF
>TRBV11-3|.|TRBJ2-4|.
TGTGCCAGCAGCTTAGGGGCGGAGGACTCTAACATTCAGTACTTC
CASSLGAEDSNIQYF
>TRBV4-3|.|TRBJ1-5|.
TGCGCCAGCAGCCCCGGGAAAGGGTATCAGCCCCAGCATTTT
CASSPGKGYQPQHF
>TRBV6-5|.|TRBJ2-3|.
TGTGCCAGCAGTCCCGAGCGGGTCGCAGATACGCAGTATTTT
CASSPERVADTQYF
>TRBV5-1|few|TRBJ2-2|.
TGCGCCAGCAGCTTGGCGGACCGACCAAGTACCGGGGAGCTGTTTTTT
CASSLADRPSTGELFF
>TRBV27|few|TRBJ1-2|TRBD1
TGTGCCAGCACCGGACAGGGACAGAACTATGGCTACACCTTC
CASTGQGQNYGYTF
>TRBV4-3|few|TRBJ1-2|.
TGCGCCAGCAGCCAAGGTGCCCTATGGGGGGCGGACTATGGCTACACCTTC
CASSQGALWGADYGYTF
>TRBV10-3|few|TRBJ2-1|TRBD2
TGTGCCATCGCTGAGGGACTAGCCGATTACAATGAGCAGTTCTTC
CAIAEGLADYNEQFF
>TRBV29-1|.|TRBJ2-5|TRBD2
TGCAGTCTAATTAGCGGGGGGGATGCCAAGCAGTACTTC
CSLISGGDAKQYF
>TRBV12-3/TRBV12-4|.|TRBJ2-5|.
TGTGCCAGCAGTCCGGGACGCGTCCCTTGGGAGACCCAGTACTTC
CASSPGRVPWETQYF